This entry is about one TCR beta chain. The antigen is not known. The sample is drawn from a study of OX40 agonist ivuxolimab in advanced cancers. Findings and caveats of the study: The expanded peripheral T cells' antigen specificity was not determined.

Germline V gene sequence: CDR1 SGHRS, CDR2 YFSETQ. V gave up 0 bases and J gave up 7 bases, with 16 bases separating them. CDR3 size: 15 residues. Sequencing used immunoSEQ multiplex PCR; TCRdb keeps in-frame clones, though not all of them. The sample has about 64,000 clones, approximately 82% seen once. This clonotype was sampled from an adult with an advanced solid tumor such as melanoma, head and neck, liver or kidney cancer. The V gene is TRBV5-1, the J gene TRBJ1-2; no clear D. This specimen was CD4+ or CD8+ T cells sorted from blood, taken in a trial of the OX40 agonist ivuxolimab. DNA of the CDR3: TGCGCCAGCAGCTTGGTGGGCACAAGTTCCTCTGGCTACACCTTC. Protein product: CASSLVGTSSSGYTF.